A single sample gave rise to the 27 T cell receptor beta chains below, sequenced in a study of T cells in Graves' hyperthyroidism and ophthalmopathy. TCR beta CDR3 regions were amplified from RNA. A set of HTBI primers served as the primers for a first-round RT-PCR of the TCR CDR3. TCRdb reprocessed the multiplex PCR reads via MiXCR and lists one record per CDR3 protein. Among 450,000 to 500,000 distinct CDR3 sequences listed, about 20% were seen once. Sequenced material: blood. These receptors were taken from a woman in her 70s with Graves' ophthalmopathy.

This clonotype was picked up a small number of times. In DNA form, the CDR3 reads TGTGCCAGCAGTTACGCCAGGGGTCGCGGCTATGGCTACACCTTC. Translating gives CASSYARGRGYGYTF. This chain connects TRBV6-5 to TRBJ1-2; perhaps TRBD1 as D (6 bases). In germline, CDR1 is MNHEY, CDR2 SVGAGI. The V end was cut by 2 bases, the J end by 4 bases, with 14 bases between. This CDR3 is built from 15 residues.

The DNA for the CDR3 is TGTGCCACCAGCAGAGACGTCCAGCCCCAGCATTTT. Protein: CATSRDVQPQHF. This chain joins TRBV15 and TRBJ1-5; D is uncertain. The CDR3 runs to 12 residues. Trimming removed 0 bases at V and 7 bases at J, with 4 bases between. Per germline, CDR1 LNHNV and CDR2 YYDKDF (reference sequence).

The chain joins TRBV7-2 to TRBJ2-7; D is perhaps TRBD2 (5 bases). Germline V gene data show CDR1 as SGHTA and CDR2 as FQGNSA. The CDR3 is 13 amino acids. Trimming left V 7 bases short and J 2 bases short, with 12 bases between. Here the CDR3 reads CASNGERAYEQYF. DNA for the CDR3: TGTGCCAGCAATGGCGAGAGGGCCTACGAGCAGTACTTC.

The sample holds many counts of this clonotype. V gene TRBV11-2 combines with J gene TRBJ2-1; weak D call: TRBD2 (6 bases). V lost 2 bases and J lost 9, with 23 bases in between. This CDR3 is 17 amino acids long. CDR1 is SGHAT, CDR2 FQNNGV, per germline. This CDR3 is CASSLLGGGTQRSEQFF. For the CDR3, the DNA is TGTGCCAGCAGCTTATTAGGCGGCGGGACTCAGCGGAGTGAGCAGTTCTTC.

The chain employs TRBV5-5 and TRBJ2-2; 7 bases fit TRBD2. J lost 4 bases, V lost 4 bases, and 7 bases had no gene match. This CDR3 has 15 amino acids. Germline loops: CDR1 SGHKS, CDR2 YYEKEE (reference sequence). CDR3 DNA: TGTGCCAGCAGCACCACTAGCGAGGTCACCGGGGAGCTGTTTTTT. Translation: CASSTTSEVTGELFF.

The genes are TRBV6-1 and TRBJ2-5, with 14 bases matching TRBD2. Trimming removed 1 base from V and 5 bases from J; junction bases left unmatched: 12. CDR1 is MNHNS, CDR2 SASEGT, per germline. CDR3 size: 19 residues. The CDR3 DNA follows: TGTGCCAGCAGTGAAGGAGGGACTAGCGGGAGACGCCGGTGGGAGACCCAGTACTTC. Translating gives CASSEGGTSGRRRWETQYF.

CDR3 in DNA: TGTGCCAGCAGACCCGGGACAGGGGCTCGGGGCTACACCTTC. It encodes CASRPGTGARGYTF. The chain couples TRBV7-2 to TRBJ1-2, with 10 positions matching TRBD1. After removal of 6 bases from V and 8 bases from J, the junction contained 9 bases not matched to a gene. This CDR3 has 14 residues. CDR1 is SGHTA, CDR2 FQGNSA, per germline.

V and J are TRBV20-1 and TRBJ2-5, with 9 bases aligning to TRBD2. The CDR3 consists of 15 residues. V lost 0 bases to trimming and J lost 2 bases; unmatched junction nucleotides: 4. Germline V gives CDR1 DFQATT, CDR2 SNEGSKA (reference sequence). CDR3 loop: CSAREASGKQETQYF. CDR3 coding DNA: TGCAGTGCTAGAGAGGCTAGCGGGAAACAAGAGACCCAGTACTTC.

V gene TRBV7-2 combines with J gene TRBJ2-2; 8 bases line up with TRBD2. Germline V gene sequence: CDR1 SGHTA, CDR2 FQGNSA. V dropped 1 base and J dropped 4; count of bases not matched to a gene: 8. There are 17 residues in the CDR3. CDR3 in DNA: TGTGCCAGCAGCTTAGTCGGGACGGGAGGGTCCACCGGGGAGCTGTTTTTT. As protein: CASSLVGTGGSTGELFF.

The V gene is TRBV2, the J gene TRBJ2-7, with D tentatively TRBD1 (5 bases). The V gene lost 2 bases and the J gene lost 9 bases, with 17 bases spanning the gap. The CDR3 has 14 residues. In germline, CDR1 is SNHLY, CDR2 FYNNEI. CDR3 sequence (DNA): TGTGCCAGCAGTGAAAGGGCAGGGCGAAGGAGGCAGTACTTC. This translates into CASSERAGRRRQYF.

This clonotype was detected many times. The chain uses TRBV3-1 and TRBJ1-1; maybe TRBD1 (6 bases). The germline CDR1 and CDR2 sequences are LGHDT and YNNKEL (reference sequence). V dropped 4 bases and J dropped 11 bases, with 20 bases sitting between them. The CDR3 is 14 amino acids. The CDR3 DNA sequence: TGTGCCAGCAGCCTCGGCTCCAGGGGCGCATGGGCTTTCTTT. This codes for CASSLGSRGAWAFF.

This clonotype has a handful of counts. This chain uses TRBV7-3 with TRBJ2-3; D is uncertain. The CDR3 extends over 14 amino acids. Per the germline V gene, CDR1 is SGHTA and CDR2 is FQGTGA. Trimming stripped 5 bases from V and 2 bases from J, with 11 bases between. CDR3 amino acids: CASSPRLFTDTQYF. The CDR3 DNA follows: TGTGCCAGCAGCCCGAGACTGTTCACAGATACGCAGTATTTT.

The V and J genes are TRBV28 and TRBJ2-3; D possibly uses TRBD1 or TRBD2 (5 bases each). The CDR3 is 16 residues long. V lost 5 bases, J lost 1 base, and 16 bases lay in between. Germline V gene sequence: CDR1 MDHEN, CDR2 SYDVKM. As DNA, the CDR3 is TGTGCCAGCAGTCCGCGGGTCCGACAGCGCACAGATACGCAGTATTTT. It is translated as CASSPRVRQRTDTQYF.

The table lists this clonotype with many counts. This chain uses TRBV6-1 with TRBJ1-1; D gene unclear. The CDR3 length is 16 residues. The germline V and J ends were trimmed by 6 bases and 7 bases, with 24 bases remaining between them. The germline V gene encodes CDR1 MNHNS and CDR2 SASEGT. Written as DNA, the CDR3 is TGTGCCAGCAGACTCCAAAGGACGGACCGGGCGGATGAAGCTTTCTTT. Residues: CASRLQRTDRADEAFF.

This clonotype was seen repeatedly, ten times or more. V and J are TRBV20-1 and TRBJ1-1, with 11 bases identical to TRBD1. The CDR3 contains 15 residues. The V gene's germline CDR1 is DFQATT and CDR2 SNEGSKA (reference sequence). V lost 0 bases and J lost 2; bases outside the gene matches: 2. The CDR3 DNA reads TGCAGTGCTAGAGATTGGACAGGGGGCAACACTGAAGCTTTCTTT. As protein: CSARDWTGGNTEAFF.

This clonotype has a handful of counts. The CDR3 bases are TGCGCCAGCAGTCCGGGACTAGCGGGAGGGAGGGGCCACGAGCAGTACTTC. This encodes CASSPGLAGGRGHEQYF. The chain is built from TRBV5-1 and TRBJ2-7, with 16 bases that match TRBD2. Germline V CDR1 and CDR2: SGHRS, YFSETQ. The CDR3 is 17 amino acids. With 5 bases clipped from V and 5 bases from J, the junction kept 10 bases outside the gene matches.

This clonotype was observed a handful of times. Written as DNA, the CDR3 is TGCAGTGCGAGTCGGACTAGCGGCTACGAGCAGTACTTC. Its protein is CSASRTSGYEQYF. J is TRBJ2-7 and V is TRBV20-1; the match to TRBD2 covers 10 bases. Losses at the gene ends were 6 bases for V and 3 bases for J; bases not matched to a gene: 5. Germline V gene sequence: CDR1 DFQATT, CDR2 SNEGSKA (reference sequence). The CDR3 has 13 residues.

This clonotype was counted only a few times. The genes are TRBV28 and TRBJ1-2, with D possibly TRBD1 on 5 matching bases. The CDR3 spans 12 residues. Trimming stripped 5 bases from V and 6 bases from J, with 10 bases between. Germline V gives CDR1 MDHEN, CDR2 SYDVKM. The CDR3 bases are TGTGCCAGCAGTACCCCGACAGATGGCTACACCTTC. Amino acids: CASSTPTDGYTF.

There are a few counts of this clonotype. This sequence joins TRBV12-5 and TRBJ2-7; 12 bases agree with TRBD2. Germline V gene data show CDR1 as LGHNT and CDR2 as FRNRAP. This CDR3 region has 17 residues. V trimming: 1 base; J trimming: 3 bases; junction bases outside the gene matches: 7. The CDR3 reads CASGLDSLAGGNYEQYF. As DNA, the CDR3 is TGTGCTAGTGGTTTGGATTCACTAGCGGGAGGAAACTACGAGCAGTACTTC.

The chain links TRBV7-8 to TRBJ2-1, with D unresolved. Germline CDR1 reads SGHVS; CDR2 reads FQNEAQ. V shed 6 bases and J shed 0 bases, with 12 bases lying between them. CDR3 length: 15 amino acids. The CDR3 nucleotides read TGTGCCAGCAGTCCAACTGAAGTCTCCTACAATGAGCAGTTCTTC. Translation gives CASSPTEVSYNEQFF. Full variable domain (remainder filled in from reference TRBV7-8 and TRBJ2-1): GAGVSQSPRYKVAKRGQDVALRCDPISGHVSLFWYQQALGQGPEFLTYFQNEAQLDKSGLPSDRFFAERPEGSVSTLKIQRTQQEDSAVYLCASSPTEVSYNEQFFGPGTRLTVL.

The V and J genes are TRBV28 and TRBJ2-6; possibly TRBD1 for D (6 bases). The CDR3 loop spans 16 amino acids. Trimming shortened V by 5 bases and J by 0 bases, and 11 bases separated the two germline ends. CDR1 and CDR2 (germline): MDHEN, SYDVKM. Here the CDR3 DNA reads TGTGCCAGCAGTGCTTCGGACAGCTCTGGGGCCAACGTCCTGACTTTC. Amino acid sequence: CASSASDSSGANVLTF.

The chain uses TRBV11-2 and TRBJ2-3; D not certain. V gave up 5 bases and J gave up 6 bases, with 12 bases separating them. The CDR3 is 13 amino acids. The germline V gene encodes CDR1 SGHAT and CDR2 FQNNGV. The CDR3 sequence: CASSIHARDTQYF. CDR3 DNA: TGTGCCAGCAGCATACACGCCAGGGATACGCAGTATTTT.

The sample holds a few counts of this clonotype. This chain joins TRBV7-3 and TRBJ2-5; 10 bases are a match to TRBD1. The CDR3 runs 15 residues. Unmatched junction bases numbered 7, after V lost 5 bases and J lost 4 bases. From germline, CDR1 is SGHTA and CDR2 FQGTGA. The CDR3 sequence is CASSKGGQGSETQYF. The CDR3 coding sequence is TGTGCCAGCAGCAAAGGGGGACAGGGGTCAGAGACCCAGTACTTC. The full variable domain, its missing parts supplied by reference TRBV7-3 and TRBJ2-5, is GAGVSQTPSNKVTEKGKYVELRCDPISGHTALYWYRQSLGQGPEFLIYFQGTGAADDSGLPNDRFFAVRPEGSVSTLKIQRTERGDSAVYLCASSKGGQGSETQYFGPGTRLLVL.

This clonotype was observed many times. V and J are TRBV12-3 or TRBV12-4 and TRBJ2-1, with TRBD2 matching 7 bases. J lost 8 bases, V lost 4 bases, and 11 bases had no gene match. The CDR3 length is 15 residues. This chain's CDR3 is CASSSRAPGRDEQFF. CDR3 nucleotides: TGTGCCAGCAGTTCCCGGGCCCCAGGGAGGGATGAGCAGTTCTTC.

The gene calls are TRBV6-5 and TRBJ2-3; 11 nucleotides align to TRBD2. The germline CDR1 and CDR2 sequences are MNHEY and SVGAGI. The V and J ends lost 0 bases and 6 bases, in that order; junction bases with no gene match: 11. The CDR3 is 18 residues long. As DNA, the CDR3 is TGTGCCAGCAGTTACTCCCACATAGCGGGAGGGCCGGGGGATACGCAGTATTTT. Protein sequence: CASSYSHIAGGPGDTQYF.

V is TRBV24-1 and J is TRBJ1-2, with 7 bases that match TRBD1. Trimming cost V 4 bases and J 8 bases; bases outside gene matches: 12. CDR1 and CDR2 from the germline V gene are KGHDR and SFDVKD. The CDR3 extends over 15 amino acids. The CDR3 DNA is TGTGCCACCAGTGACCCTGGGACAGTCTTCGGCGGCTACACCTTC. Encoded protein: CATSDPGTVFGGYTF.

The V and J genes are TRBV19 and TRBJ1-5; weak D call: TRBD1 (6 bases). Trimming pared 3 bases from V and 3 bases from J, leaving 12 bases between. This CDR3 is built from 15 residues. The germline CDR1 and CDR2 sequences are LNHDA and SQIVND (reference sequence). CDR3: CASSMEGGNNQPQHF. CDR3 DNA sequence: TGTGCCAGTAGTATGGAGGGGGGGAACAATCAGCCCCAGCATTTT.